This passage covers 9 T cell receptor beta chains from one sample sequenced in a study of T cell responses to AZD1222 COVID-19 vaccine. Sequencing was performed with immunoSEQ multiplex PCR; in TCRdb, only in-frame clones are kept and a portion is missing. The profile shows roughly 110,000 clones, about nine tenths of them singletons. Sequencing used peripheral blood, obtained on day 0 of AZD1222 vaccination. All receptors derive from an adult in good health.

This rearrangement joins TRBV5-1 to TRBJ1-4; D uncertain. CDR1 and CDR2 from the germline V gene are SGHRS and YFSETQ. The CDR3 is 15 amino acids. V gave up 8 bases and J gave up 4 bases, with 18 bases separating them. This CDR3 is CASAPASVYNEKLFF. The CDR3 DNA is TGCGCCAGTGCCCCAGCCTCCGTCTATAATGAAAAACTGTTTTTT.

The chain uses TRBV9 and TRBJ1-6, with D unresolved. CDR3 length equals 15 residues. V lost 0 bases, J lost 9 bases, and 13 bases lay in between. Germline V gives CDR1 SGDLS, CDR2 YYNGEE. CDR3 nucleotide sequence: TGTGCCAGCAGCGTAGAGGATGTCACTTTTTCACCCCTCCACTTT. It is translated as CASSVEDVTFSPLHF.

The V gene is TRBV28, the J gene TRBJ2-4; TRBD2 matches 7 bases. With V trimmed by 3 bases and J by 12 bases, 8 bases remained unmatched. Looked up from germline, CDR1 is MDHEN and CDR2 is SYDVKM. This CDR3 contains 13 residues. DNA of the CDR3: TGTGCCAGCAGTTTTCCCGGGGGGACTACTCAGTACTTC. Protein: CASSFPGGTTQYF. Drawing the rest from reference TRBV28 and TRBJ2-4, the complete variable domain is DVKVTQSSRYLVKRTGEKVFLECVQDMDHENMFWYRQDPGLGLRLIYFSYDVKMKEKGDIPEGYSVSREKKERFSLILESASTNQTSMYLCASSFPGGTTQYFGAGTRLSVL.

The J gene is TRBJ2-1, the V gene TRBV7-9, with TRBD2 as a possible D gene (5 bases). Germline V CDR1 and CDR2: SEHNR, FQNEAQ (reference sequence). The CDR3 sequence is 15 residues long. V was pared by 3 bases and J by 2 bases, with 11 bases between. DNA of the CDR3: TGTGCCAGCAGCTTCTCGGACTTCGCCTACAATGAGCAGTTCTTC. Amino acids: CASSFSDFAYNEQFF.

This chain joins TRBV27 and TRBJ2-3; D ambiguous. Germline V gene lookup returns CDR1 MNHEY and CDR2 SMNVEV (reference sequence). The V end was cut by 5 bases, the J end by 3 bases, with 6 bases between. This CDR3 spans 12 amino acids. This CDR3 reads CASSPHTDTQYF. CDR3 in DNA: TGTGCCAGCAGTCCTCATACAGATACGCAGTATTTT.

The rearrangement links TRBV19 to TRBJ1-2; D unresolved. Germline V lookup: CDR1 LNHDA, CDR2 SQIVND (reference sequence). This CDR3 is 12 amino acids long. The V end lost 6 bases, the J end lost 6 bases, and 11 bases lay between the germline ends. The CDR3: CASSRRGNGYTF. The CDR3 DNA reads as TGTGCCAGTAGCCGACGGGGTAATGGCTACACCTTC.

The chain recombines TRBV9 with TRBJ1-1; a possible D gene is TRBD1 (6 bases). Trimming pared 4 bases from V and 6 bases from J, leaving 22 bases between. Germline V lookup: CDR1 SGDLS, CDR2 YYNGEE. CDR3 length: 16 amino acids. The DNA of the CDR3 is TGTGCCAGCAGCCCAACAGGGAAGAGTCTTTACGCTGAAGCTTTCTTT. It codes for CASSPTGKSLYAEAFF.

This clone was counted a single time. The CDR3 loop is CASSLRDTLYEQYF. CDR3 bases: TGTGCCAGCAGCTTGAGGGACACTCTGTACGAGCAGTACTTC. This chain uses TRBV5-5 with TRBJ2-7; weak D call: TRBD1 (6 bases). CDR1 SGHKS and CDR2 YYEKEE come from the germline V gene (reference sequence). CDR3 size: 14 residues. The germline V and J ends were trimmed by 1 base and 4 bases, with 12 bases remaining between them.

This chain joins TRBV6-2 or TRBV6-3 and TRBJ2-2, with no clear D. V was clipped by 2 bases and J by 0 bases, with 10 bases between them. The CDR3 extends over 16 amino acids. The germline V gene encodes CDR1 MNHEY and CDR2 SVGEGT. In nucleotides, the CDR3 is TGTGCCAGCAGTTACATGAAGACTCCGAACACCGGGGAGCTGTTTTTT. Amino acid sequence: CASSYMKTPNTGELFF.